Listed below are T cell receptor beta chains from one sample, sequenced in a study of T cell responses to AZD1222 COVID-19 vaccine. Assay: immunoSEQ multiplex PCR; the TCRdb copy retains only in-frame clones and omits some. This table has 100,000 to 150,000 clones, over 75% appearing once. The specimen was peripheral blood, collected on day 0 of AZD1222 vaccination. The origin of the receptors is an adult in good health. Each CDR3 is given with its conserved first and last residue. A D gene is named only where the DNA matches it firmly. Size values are once, few and many counts, or a class for expanded clones, and some rows have none.

d_call | clone_size | j_call | v_call | cdr3_nt | cdr3_aa
NA | NA | TRBJ1-5 | TRBV20-1 | TGCAGTGCTAGTTATGGGGGGCGCAGCAATCAGCCCCAGCATTTT | CSASYGGRSNQPQHF
NA | NA | TRBJ1-2 | TRBV27 | TGTGCCAGCAGTACTATAACAGGGCCCTCGGGCTACACCTTC | CASSTITGPSGYTF
TRBD1 | NA | TRBJ2-7 | TRBV6-5 | TGTGCCAGCAGTTCCCGGGACAGGTCCTACGAGCAGTACTTC | CASSSRDRSYEQYF
TRBD2 | NA | TRBJ2-7 | TRBV5-1 | TGCGCCAGCAGCGCGGGACTAGCGGGCCTAGGCGAGCAGTACTTC | CASSAGLAGLGEQYF
NA | NA | TRBJ1-1 | TRBV11-1 | TGTGCCAGCAGCCCCAGGGGAGGTTCCACTGAAGCTTTCTTT | CASSPRGGSTEAFF
TRBD1 | NA | TRBJ2-5 | TRBV19 | TGTGCCAGTAGAACGGGACAGACAGAGACCCAGTACTTC | CASRTGQTETQYF
TRBD1 | NA | TRBJ2-3 | TRBV24-1 | TGTGCCACCAGTGATAGGCGCCCCGGGGACAGGGGAGCAGATACGCAGTATTTT | CATSDRRPGDRGADTQYF
TRBD2 | NA | TRBJ2-5 | TRBV24-1 | TGTGCCACCAGTGATGGGACTAGCGGGATGGAGACCCAGTACTTC | CATSDGTSGMETQYF
NA | NA | TRBJ1-5 | TRBV27 | TGTGCCAGCAGTTTACTGGGCAATCAGCCCCAGCATTTT | CASSLLGNQPQHF
TRBD1 | NA | TRBJ2-7 | TRBV6-5 | TGTGCCAGCAGGGTAACGGAGGGACAGGTCTACGAGCAGTACTTC | CASRVTEGQVYEQYF
NA | NA | TRBJ2-7 | TRBV18 | TGTGCCAGCTCACCCGGGACGGCCTACGAGCAGTACTTC | CASSPGTAYEQYF
NA | NA | TRBJ2-7 | TRBV3-1/TRBV3-2 | TGTGCCAGCAGCCCGGACAGTCCTCCGGGCGAGCAGTACTTC | CASSPDSPPGEQYF
NA | few | TRBJ2-1 | TRBV11-3 | TGTGCCAGCAGCTTTAGCGGGCAGGGGGGCGAGCAGTTCTTC | CASSFSGQGGEQFF
NA | NA | TRBJ1-4 | TRBV28 | TGTGCCAGCAGTTTATCCGGGGGAGACGAAAAACTGTTTTTT | CASSLSGGDEKLFF
NA | NA | TRBJ2-2 | TRBV11-2 | TGTGCCAGCAGCTTAGAACCAGGGGCTGGGAACACCGGGGAGCTGTTTTTT | CASSLEPGAGNTGELFF
NA | NA | TRBJ2-3 | TRBV10-1 | TGCGCCAGCAGCGGGACTGCCACCGGGGCCGGGGGCACAGATACGCAGTATTTT | CASSGTATGAGGTDTQYF
TRBD1 | NA | TRBJ1-1 | TRBV29-1 | TGCAGCGTTGAACGGGACAGAAAAGCTTTCTTT | CSVERDRKAFF
TRBD1 | NA | TRBJ2-5 | TRBV7-8 | TGTGCCAGCAGCTTCAGCTTTACAGGGGGCCACGATCATTCTTTGATGGGAGAGACCCAGTACTTC | CASSFSFTGGHDHSLMGETQYF
TRBD1 | NA | TRBJ1-3 | TRBV6-5 | TGTGCCAGCAGCTTGGGACAGGGTGGAAACACCATATATTTT | CASSLGQGGNTIYF
NA | few | TRBJ2-7 | TRBV10-2 | TGCGCCAGCAGTGCCTTTTCAGGGCGCAGCTCCTACGAGCAGTACTTC | CASSAFSGRSSYEQYF